The 31 T cell receptor beta chains listed next were all sequenced from one sample in a study of T cells after yellow fever vaccination. TCRdb called the 5' RACE reads again in MiXCR, with one record for every CDR3 protein. Among fewer than 400,000 distinct CDR3 sequences listed, 6.2% were seen once. Specimen: PBMCs, collected 5 days after the yellow fever booster vaccination. The receptors derive from a young man who received the YFV17D yellow fever vaccine.

This clonotype was observed a handful of times. CDR3 nucleotides: TGTGCCAGCAGTTTGACAAGGGGGGTCGGTCAGCCCCAGCATTTT. Translating gives CASSLTRGVGQPQHF. The chain employs TRBV12-3 or TRBV12-4 and TRBJ1-5; a weak D match, TRBD1 (6 bases). The CDR3 totals 15 residues. Trimming took 3 bases from V and 6 from J, leaving 15 bases between them.

This clonotype was seen a handful of times. The chain links TRBV20-1 to TRBJ1-5, with TRBD1 as a possible D gene (5 bases). Germline V gene sequence: CDR1 DFQATT, CDR2 SNEGSKA (reference sequence). CDR3 length: 12 amino acids. Trimming removed 4 bases at V and 6 bases at J, with 10 bases between. The chain's CDR3 is CSAILGGQPQHF. CDR3 sequence (DNA): TGCAGTGCTATCCTGGGGGGTCAGCCCCAGCATTTT.

Remarks on this clonotype: This may stem from a read error, because a much larger clone lies one nucleotide away. DNA of the CDR3: TGCGCCAGCAGCTTGAATCCACCGGGCAAAGATACGCAGTATTTT. Residues: CASSLNPPGKDTQYF. The V and J genes are TRBV5-1 and TRBJ2-3, with D unclear. Trimming took 1 base from V and 5 from J, leaving 14 bases between them. The CDR3 has 15 residues. CDR1 is SGHRS, CDR2 YFSETQ, per germline.

In its sample, this clonotype was seen a few times. The chain uses TRBV7-3 and TRBJ2-2; 8 bases map to TRBD1. The CDR3 is made up of 14 amino acids. The germline gives CDR1 SGHTA, CDR2 FQGTGA. V shed 5 bases, J shed 6 bases, and the junction held 5 bases outside the gene matches. The CDR3 DNA follows: TGTGCCAGCAGCCCCCCAGGGGGCCCCGGGGAGCTGTTTTTT. Amino acids: CASSPPGGPGELFF.

This clonotype was detected ten times or more. The rearrangement joins TRBV10-3 to TRBJ2-4; either TRBD1 or TRBD2 may supply D (5 bases each). The V gene lost 3 bases and the J gene lost 10 bases, with 19 bases spanning the gap. Germline assignment: CDR1 ENHRY and CDR2 SYGVKD. This CDR3 spans 15 amino acids. The CDR3 here is CAISDGTDPSDIQYF. The CDR3 DNA reads as TGTGCCATCAGTGATGGGACGGATCCCTCCGATATTCAGTACTTC.

This clonotype was seen many times. This chain links TRBV9 with TRBJ2-1, with 9 bases aligning to TRBD2. V gave up 3 bases and J gave up 3 bases; unmatched junction bases: 4. The CDR3 sequence is 15 residues long. Per germline, CDR1 SGDLS and CDR2 YYNGEE. The DNA of the CDR3 is TGTGCCAGCAGCGCCAGACTAGCGGTCTACAATGAGCAGTTCTTC. It yields the protein CASSARLAVYNEQFF.

This clonotype was found many times. This chain joins TRBV11-2 and TRBJ1-1; 7 nucleotides align to TRBD1. This CDR3 spans 14 amino acids. Germline CDR1 and CDR2: SGHAT and FQNNGV. With 5 bases clipped from V and 7 bases from J, the junction kept 10 bases outside the gene matches. This chain's CDR3 is CASSQVDRDGEAFF. The CDR3 coding sequence is TGTGCCAGCAGCCAAGTCGACAGGGACGGTGAAGCTTTCTTT.

The CDR3 DNA reads TGTGCCAGCAGCGCCTTTCGGGCCACAGATACGCAGTATTTT. Its protein product is CASSAFRATDTQYF. The chain couples TRBV6-1 to TRBJ2-3; no reliable D call. Trimming took off 6 bases at V and 2 bases at J, with 12 bases between the two ends. The length of the CDR3 is 14 residues. Germline V gene data show CDR1 as MNHNS and CDR2 as SASEGT.

This clonotype was counted ten times or more. This chain joins TRBV29-1 and TRBJ2-5; D ambiguous. Germline CDR1 reads SQVTM; CDR2 reads ANQGSEA. Between the trimmed V and J ends, which lost 1 base and 3 bases, there was a span of 6 bases. The CDR3 sequence is 12 residues long. For the CDR3, the DNA is TGCAGCGTTGAAGGGGGTGAAGAGACCCAGTACTTC. This translates into CSVEGGEETQYF.

There are a few counts of this clonotype. The genes are TRBV11-1 and TRBJ2-5, with D possibly matching TRBD1 (6 bases). The CDR3 length is 14 residues. Trimming took 5 bases from V and 4 from J, leaving 14 bases between them. Germline V CDR1 and CDR2: SGHAT, FQDESV (reference sequence). CDR3 in amino acids: CASSRNRDTETQYF. The CDR3 coding sequence is TGTGCCAGCAGCCGAAACCGGGACACAGAGACCCAGTACTTC. The complete variable domain, with remaining parts taken from reference TRBV11-1 and TRBJ2-5, reads EAEVAQSPRYKITEKSQAVAFWCDPISGHATLYWYRQILGQGPELLVQFQDESVVDDSQLPKDRFSAERLKGVDSTLKIQPAELGDSAMYLCASSRNRDTETQYFGPGTRLLVL.

The chain carries TRBV9 and TRBJ2-4; D not certain. The V gene's germline CDR1 is SGDLS and CDR2 YYNGEE. This CDR3 has 14 residues. V gave up 0 bases and J gave up 2 bases, with 6 bases separating them. The CDR3 is CASSVGGSKNIQYF. The CDR3 nucleotides read TGTGCCAGCAGCGTAGGTGGATCCAAAAACATTCAGTACTTC.

A word on this clonotype: Germline is not matched at one junction end, which may reflect a read error. The chain carries TRBV29-1 and TRBJ2-2, with 9 bases aligning to TRBD1. This CDR3 contains 14 residues. The germline V gene has CDR1 SQVTM and CDR2 ANQGSEA. CDR3 sequence reads: CSVGRDRDHGELVF. The CDR3 DNA sequence: TGCAGCGTTGGCCGGGACAGGGATCACGGGGAGCTGGTTTTT.

This clonotype occurred many times. Its ends do not fully match the called genes, so a read error is possible. The J gene is TRBJ1-1, the V gene TRBV29-1, with 7 bases fitting TRBD1. This CDR3 has 13 amino acids. Germline V gene sequence: CDR1 SQVTM, CDR2 ANQGSEA. CDR3 DNA sequence: TGCAGCCTTGACAGGGTTGGAAGCACTGAAGCTTTCTTT. Its translation: CSLDRVGSTEAFF. The full variable domain, its missing parts supplied by reference TRBV29-1 and TRBJ1-1, is SAVISQKPSRDICQRGTSLTIQCQVDSQVTMMFWYRQQPGQSLTLIATANQGSEATYESGFVIDKFPISRPNLTFSTLTVSNMSPEDSSIYLCSLDRVGSTEAFFGQGTRLTVV.

Only a few counts were recorded for this clonotype. This sequence joins TRBV5-6 and TRBJ2-5; D may be TRBD2 (6 bases). The germline V gene encodes CDR1 SGHDT and CDR2 YYEEEE. This CDR3 has 15 amino acids. Between the trimmed V and J ends, which lost 1 base and 4 bases, there was a span of 14 bases. The CDR3 DNA follows: TGTGCCAGCAGCTTGAGGCTTTTGGGGGGAGAGACCCAGTACTTC. Encoded protein: CASSLRLLGGETQYF.

This clonotype was recorded many times. The chain combines TRBV5-1 with TRBJ2-7; 7 bases align to TRBD2. The ends lost 4 bases at V and 1 base at J; junction bases unmatched: 8. There are 15 residues in the CDR3. Germline CDR1 and CDR2: SGHRS and YFSETQ. CDR3 DNA sequence: TGCGCCAGCAGCCTGGGGGACTACCCATCCTACGAGCAGTACTTC. Amino acid sequence: CASSLGDYPSYEQYF. The full variable domain, with the rest looked up from reference TRBV5-1 and TRBJ2-7, is KAGVTQTPRYLIKTRGQQVTLSCSPISGHRSVSWYQQTPGQGLQFLFEYFSETQRNKGNFPGRFSGRQFSNSRSEMNVSTLELGDSALYLCASSLGDYPSYEQYFGPGTRLTVT.

This clonotype was detected only a few times. V gene TRBV4-3 combines with J gene TRBJ2-7, with 7 bases fitting TRBD1. V shed 1 base, J shed 3 bases, and the junction held 6 bases outside the gene matches. CDR3 length: 15 residues. CDR1 is LGHNA, CDR2 YSLEER, per germline. The CDR3 sequence: CASSQGRDSIYEQYF. The DNA for the CDR3 is TGCGCCAGCAGCCAAGGCCGGGACAGTATCTACGAGCAGTACTTC.

The chain carries TRBV20-1 and TRBJ2-7; 9 bases agree with TRBD1. Trimming at V came to 2 bases and at J to 4 bases, leaving 6 bases not matched to a gene. Germline-derived CDR1 and CDR2 are DFQATT and SNEGSKA (reference sequence). CDR3 length equals 14 residues. CDR3 sequence reads: CSARTPDRGYEQYF. The CDR3 DNA reads TGCAGTGCTAGAACCCCCGACAGGGGGTACGAGCAGTACTTC.

This clonotype showed up many times. The genes are TRBV24-1 and TRBJ2-5; D not certain. The CDR3 loop spans 12 amino acids. V was trimmed by 3 bases and J by 7 bases, leaving 8 bases between them. Germline V gene lookup returns CDR1 KGHDR and CDR2 SFDVKD. The CDR3 sequence is CATSDLRGTQYF. In nucleotides, the CDR3 is TGTGCCACCAGTGATCTCCGTGGGACCCAGTACTTC.

In this sample, this clonotype turned up many times. This chain links TRBV29-1 with TRBJ2-1; TRBD1 agrees at 9 bases. J gave up 7 bases and V 7 bases, and 11 bases lay outside the gene matches. CDR1 and CDR2 from the germline V gene are SQVTM and ANQGSEA. This CDR3 is 14 amino acids long. CDR3 in DNA: TGCAGCGCTACGACCGGGACAGGGACTAATGAGCAGTTCTTC. As protein: CSATTGTGTNEQFF.

This chain joins TRBV19 and TRBJ2-3; possibly TRBD1 for D (5 bases). Trimming removed 8 bases from V and 6 bases from J, with 18 bases in between. From germline, CDR1 is LNHDA and CDR2 SQIVND (reference sequence). CDR3 length: 14 residues. CDR3 loop: CASAFGANTDTQYF. The CDR3 DNA follows: TGTGCCAGTGCATTTGGGGCTAACACGGATACGCAGTATTTT.

The table lists this clonotype with many counts. Written as DNA, the CDR3 is TGTGCCAGCAGCCAAGGAACGGGCTACGAGCAGTACTTC. It codes for CASSQGTGYEQYF. The V call is TRBV3-1, the J call TRBJ2-7; D call uncertain. V lost 1 base to trimming and J lost 3 bases, with 7 bases between them. CDR1 is LGHDT, CDR2 YNNKEL, per germline (reference sequence). The CDR3 has 13 amino acids.

The sample holds many counts of this clonotype. The chain recombines TRBV18 with TRBJ2-3; D gene unclear. The CDR3 extends over 12 amino acids. Germline CDR1 is KGHSH and CDR2 is LQKENI. Trimming took 3 bases from V and 0 from J, leaving 1 base between them. The CDR3 is CASSPSTDTQYF. The CDR3 DNA reads as TGTGCCAGCTCACCTAGCACAGATACGCAGTATTTT.

This clonotype was detected only a few times. The rearrangement links TRBV20-1 to TRBJ2-1; D is possibly TRBD2 (5 bases). Germline CDR1 DFQATT, CDR2 SNEGSKA (reference sequence). V was trimmed by 4 bases and J by 0 bases, leaving 13 bases between them. The length of the CDR3 is 15 residues. The CDR3 is CSATGGPSSYNEQFF. The CDR3 DNA follows: TGCAGTGCTACTGGAGGCCCAAGCTCCTACAATGAGCAGTTCTTC.

This rearrangement joins TRBV20-1 to TRBJ2-1; D could derive from TRBD1 or TRBD2 (5 bases each). The germline V gene encodes CDR1 DFQATT and CDR2 SNEGSKA (reference sequence). CDR3 length equals 12 residues. V lost 6 bases, J lost 5 bases, and 11 bases lay in between. CDR3 in DNA: TGCAGTGCGAGACGGGGACACAATGAGCAGTTCTTC. Translation: CSARRGHNEQFF.

This clonotype has at least ten counts. The chain carries TRBV12-3 or TRBV12-4 and TRBJ1-5; no reliable D call. Trimming cost V 4 bases and J 3 bases, with 4 bases left between them. The CDR3 spans 12 residues. Here the CDR3 reads CASSYPNQPQHF. CDR3 coding DNA: TGTGCCAGCAGTTATCCCAATCAGCCCCAGCATTTT.

The chain combines TRBV7-2 with TRBJ1-2; maybe TRBD1 (6 bases). The CDR3 loop spans 13 amino acids. Looked up from germline, CDR1 is SGHTA and CDR2 is FQGNSA. The V and J ends lost 5 bases and 8 bases respectively, with 15 bases between them. CDR3 nucleotide sequence: TGTGCCAGCAGCAAGGACAGCCTAGGAGGCTACACCTTC. It codes for CASSKDSLGGYTF.

The J gene is TRBJ2-1, the V gene TRBV4-3; TRBD1 matches at 8 bases. CDR3 length equals 16 residues. CDR1 LGHNA and CDR2 YSLEER come from the germline V gene. V trimming: 0 bases; J trimming: 12 bases; junction bases outside the gene matches: 13. In DNA form, the CDR3 reads TGCGCCAGCAGCCAAGATCGGCCCGGACAGGGTAGAGGGCAGTTCTTC. Its protein is CASSQDRPGQGRGQFF.

J is TRBJ2-1 and V is TRBV12-3 or TRBV12-4; maybe TRBD1 (6 bases). Trimming stripped 4 bases from V and 2 bases from J, with 9 bases between. The CDR3 sequence is 14 residues long. The chain's CDR3 is CASSYRDTYNEQFF. CDR3 coding DNA: TGTGCCAGCAGTTACCGGGACACCTACAATGAGCAGTTCTTC.

This clonotype was recorded many times. The chain combines TRBV7-3 with TRBJ2-2; 12 bases align to TRBD1. Germline CDR1 and CDR2: SGHTA and FQGTGA. This CDR3 contains 18 residues. The V segment lost 5 bases and the J segment 3 bases; nucleotides outside the gene matches: 10. The CDR3 is CASSPGTGGNYDTGELFF. DNA for the CDR3: TGTGCCAGCAGCCCCGGGACAGGGGGCAATTACGACACCGGGGAGCTGTTTTTT.

The sample holds many counts of this clonotype. This rearrangement joins TRBV20-1 to TRBJ2-7; TRBD2 aligns across 12 bases. Germline loops: CDR1 DFQATT, CDR2 SNEGSKA (reference sequence). The CDR3 runs 15 residues. With V trimmed by 3 bases and J by 6 bases, 9 bases remained unmatched. The CDR3 bases are TGCAGTGCTAGCCCCGCGACTAGCGGGAGTGCCGAGCAGTACTTC. This gives the protein CSASPATSGSAEQYF.

The CDR3 coding sequence is TGTGCCAGCAGCTCAGGGACGGTACGTAGGGAGTACTTC. This encodes CASSSGTVRREYF. J is TRBJ2-7 and V is TRBV7-2; either TRBD1 or TRBD2 may fit D (5 bases each). Germline V gene sequence: CDR1 SGHTA, CDR2 FQGNSA. V gave up 4 bases and J gave up 11 bases, with 18 bases separating them. The CDR3 is 13 amino acids. Based on the CDR3 plus reference TRBV7-2 and TRBJ2-7, the full variable domain is GAGVSQSPSNKVTEKGKDVELRCDPISGHTALYWYRQSLGQGLEFLIYFQGNSAPDKSGLPSDRFSAERTGGSVSTLTIQRTQQEDSAVYLCASSSGTVRREYFGPGTRLTVT.